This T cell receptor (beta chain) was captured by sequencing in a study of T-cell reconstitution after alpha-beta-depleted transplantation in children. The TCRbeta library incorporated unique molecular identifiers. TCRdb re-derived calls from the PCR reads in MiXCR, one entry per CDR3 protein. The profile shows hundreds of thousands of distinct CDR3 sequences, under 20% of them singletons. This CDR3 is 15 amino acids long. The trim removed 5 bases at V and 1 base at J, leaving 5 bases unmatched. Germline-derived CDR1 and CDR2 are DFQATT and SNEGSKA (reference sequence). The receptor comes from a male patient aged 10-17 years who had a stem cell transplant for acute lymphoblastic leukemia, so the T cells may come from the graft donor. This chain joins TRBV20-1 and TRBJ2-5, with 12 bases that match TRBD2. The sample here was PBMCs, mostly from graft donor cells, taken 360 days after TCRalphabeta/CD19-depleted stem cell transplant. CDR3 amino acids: CSADGLAGPQETQYF. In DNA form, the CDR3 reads TGCAGTGCTGACGGACTAGCGGGACCCCAAGAGACCCAGTACTTC.